One and the same sample provided the 2 T cell receptor beta chains below, sequenced in a study of beta chain features in type 1 diabetes. The sequenced template was cDNA made from the entire isolated RNA. Profiling relied on immunoSEQ multiplex PCR, and the TCRdb table lists in-frame clones only, not all of them. Of approximately 84,000 clones listed, under 35% are singletons. What was sequenced was stem cell memory CD4+ T cells from blood. The receptors were gathered from a woman under 30 in good health.

The chain is built from TRBV7-2 and TRBJ2-5, with D unresolved. The ends were cut back, 5 bases at V and 2 bases at J, with 9 bases in the middle. The CDR3 is 13 residues long. Germline CDR1 SGHTA, CDR2 FQGNSA. CDR3 residues: CASSLYSQETQYF. The CDR3 DNA follows: TGTGCCAGCAGCCTATACAGTCAAGAGACCCAGTACTTC.

The rearrangement joins TRBV5-5 to TRBJ2-7; 10 bases map to TRBD1. The length of the CDR3 is 17 residues. The V and J ends lost 4 bases and 4 bases, in that order; junction bases with no gene match: 14. CDR1 is SGHKS and CDR2 is YYEKEE in the germline V gene (reference sequence). CDR3 in amino acids: CASSVGGTGVPPYEQYF. In nucleotides, the CDR3 is TGTGCCAGCAGCGTGGGGGGGACAGGGGTGCCCCCTTACGAGCAGTACTTC. The entire variable domain, with the rest obtained from reference TRBV5-5 and TRBJ2-7, is as follows: DAGVTQSPTHLIKTRGQQVTLRCSPISGHKSVSWYQQVLGQGPQFIFQYYEKEERGRGNFPDRFSARQFPNYSSELNVNALLLGDSALYLCASSVGGTGVPPYEQYFGPGTRLTVT.